These 11 T cell receptor beta chains were sequenced from one sample in a study of cytomegalovirus exposure and HLA in healthy donors. The table came from immunoSEQ multiplex PCR; TCRdb's copy has only in-frame clones and leaves some out. The sample contains about 58,000 clones, about 92% of which appear only once. What was sequenced was PBMCs. All receptors derive from a man aged 18 to 30 in good health and CMV-seronegative.

The V gene is TRBV28, the J gene TRBJ2-7; TRBD1 agrees at 8 bases. The CDR3 spans 15 residues. V dropped 6 bases and J dropped 0; count of bases not matched to a gene: 7. Per the germline V gene, CDR1 is MDHEN and CDR2 is SYDVKM. In DNA, the CDR3 is TGTGCCAGCAGCCGCGGACAGGGAAGCTCCTACGAGCAGTACTTC. It specifies CASSRGQGSSYEQYF.

This chain connects TRBV28 to TRBJ1-1, with a weak D call TRBD1 (6 bases). Germline V gene sequence: CDR1 MDHEN, CDR2 SYDVKM. Trimming took off 6 bases at V and 4 bases at J, with 15 bases between the two ends. The CDR3 sequence is 14 residues long. Here the CDR3 reads CASRTYRDGTEAFF. CDR3 bases: TGTGCCAGCAGGACCTACAGGGATGGCACTGAAGCTTTCTTT.

V gene TRBV28 combines with J gene TRBJ2-7; 16 nucleotides match TRBD2. Germline V gene sequence: CDR1 MDHEN, CDR2 SYDVKM. The CDR3 contains 17 residues. J was trimmed by 4 bases and V by 6 bases; bases with no gene match: 9. For the CDR3, the DNA is TGTGCCAGCAGCCCCCCGGGACTAGCGGGAGGGAGGTACGAGCAGTACTTC. This codes for CASSPPGLAGGRYEQYF.

The chain has TRBV20-1 and TRBJ2-4; possible D gene TRBD1, 5 bases. Trimming pared 7 bases from V and 8 bases from J, leaving 12 bases between. This CDR3 has 11 amino acids. Per the germline V gene, CDR1 is DFQATT and CDR2 is SNEGSKA (reference sequence). The CDR3 DNA follows: TGCAGTGTCCAGACAGAGGACATTCAGTACTTC. Encoded protein: CSVQTEDIQYF.

The chain is built from TRBV29-1 and TRBJ2-1; D possibly corresponds to TRBD1 (7 bases). CDR3 length equals 16 residues. V dropped 6 bases and J dropped 3 bases, with 21 bases sitting between them. CDR1 is SQVTM, CDR2 ANQGSEA, per germline. The CDR3 nucleotides are TGCAGCGTGGGGAGGTTTAGCGGACAGGACTACAATGAGCAGTTCTTC. Its protein product is CSVGRFSGQDYNEQFF.

The chain recombines TRBV2 with TRBJ1-5, with D possibly matching TRBD1 (5 bases). The CDR3 spans 15 residues. V lost 6 bases and J 3 bases, leaving 15 bases between the germline ends. From germline, CDR1 is SNHLY and CDR2 FYNNEI. CDR3 DNA sequence: TGTGCCAGCAGCGGGGAGGGGCAGTACAATCAGCCCCAGCATTTT. This sequence encodes CASSGEGQYNQPQHF.

The gene calls are TRBV28 and TRBJ2-3, with 8 bases matching TRBD2. The CDR3 is made up of 16 amino acids. Germline V CDR1 and CDR2: MDHEN, SYDVKM. V was clipped by 3 bases and J by 3 bases; unmatched bases: 8. CDR3 coding DNA: TGTGCCAGCAGTTTGTTGGGACTAGTAGGGACAGATACGCAGTATTTT. Translated: CASSLLGLVGTDTQYF.

The chain joins TRBV14 to TRBJ2-1; 7 bases map to TRBD2. Germline assignment: CDR1 SGHDN and CDR2 FVKESK. CDR3 length: 16 residues. The trim removed 1 base at V and 1 base at J, leaving 4 bases unmatched. CDR3 DNA sequence: TGTGCCAGCAGCCAAGGTCCTAGCGGATCCTACAATGAGCAGTTCTTC. As protein: CASSQGPSGSYNEQFF. Variable domain in full (rest from reference TRBV14 and TRBJ2-1): EAGVTQFPSHSVIEKGQTVTLRCDPISGHDNLYWYRRVMGKEIKFLLHFVKESKQDESGMPNNRFLAERTGGTYSTLKVQPAELEDSGVYFCASSQGPSGSYNEQFFGPGTRLTVL.

The V gene is TRBV9, the J gene TRBJ2-7; D might be TRBD2 (5 bases). V lost 4 bases and J lost 0, with 11 bases in between. Germline V lookup: CDR1 SGDLS, CDR2 YYNGEE. The CDR3 runs 14 residues. CDR3 protein: CASSPRTPSYEQYF. The CDR3 coding sequence is TGTGCCAGCAGCCCCCGGACTCCCTCCTACGAGCAGTACTTC.

This clone was recorded only once. The chain is built from TRBV27 and TRBJ2-1, with 11 bases lining up with TRBD2. V lost 5 bases, J lost 8 bases, and 14 bases stayed unmatched. The CDR3 totals 17 residues. The germline gives CDR1 MNHEY, CDR2 SMNVEV (reference sequence). The DNA of the CDR3 is TGTGCCAGCAGTCCTCAATGGTTTAGCGGGAGGGTTCATGAGCAGTTCTTC. Translated, it gives CASSPQWFSGRVHEQFF.

This clone was counted once. J is TRBJ2-1 and V is TRBV4-1; 14 nucleotides align to TRBD2. The CDR3 is 16 residues long. Germline V gene sequence: CDR1 MGHRA, CDR2 YSYEKL. V gave up 4 bases and J gave up 9 bases; unmatched junction bases: 8. CDR3 in amino acids: CASSPRGGTSGSEQFF. In DNA form, the CDR3 reads TGCGCCAGCAGCCCCCGCGGGGGGACTAGCGGGAGTGAGCAGTTCTTC.